Sequencing of this TCR beta chain was carried out in a study of T cells after yellow fever vaccination. In TCRdb, the 5' RACE reads were re-called with MiXCR into one record per CDR3 protein. The sample holds under 5,000 distinct CDR3 sequences, less than 4.5% seen once. This clonotype is medium-sized by share. This CDR3 spans 14 amino acids. CDR1 DFQATT and CDR2 SNEGSKA come from the germline V gene (reference sequence). Trimming at V came to 8 bases and at J to 0 bases, leaving 6 bases not matched to a gene. The chain joins TRBV20-1 to TRBJ2-3; the match to TRBD2 covers 9 bases. The sample in question was PBMCs, either bulk or a sorted T-cell subset (CD4+, CD8+, memory, or dextramer-sorted; not recorded which), obtained 15 days after the yellow fever booster vaccination. This receptor was taken from a man aged 25 to 40 who received the YFV17D yellow fever vaccine. The CDR3 nucleotides read TGCAGTTTCTCGAGCGGGGGGAGCACAGATACGCAGTATTTT. It specifies CSFSSGGSTDTQYF.